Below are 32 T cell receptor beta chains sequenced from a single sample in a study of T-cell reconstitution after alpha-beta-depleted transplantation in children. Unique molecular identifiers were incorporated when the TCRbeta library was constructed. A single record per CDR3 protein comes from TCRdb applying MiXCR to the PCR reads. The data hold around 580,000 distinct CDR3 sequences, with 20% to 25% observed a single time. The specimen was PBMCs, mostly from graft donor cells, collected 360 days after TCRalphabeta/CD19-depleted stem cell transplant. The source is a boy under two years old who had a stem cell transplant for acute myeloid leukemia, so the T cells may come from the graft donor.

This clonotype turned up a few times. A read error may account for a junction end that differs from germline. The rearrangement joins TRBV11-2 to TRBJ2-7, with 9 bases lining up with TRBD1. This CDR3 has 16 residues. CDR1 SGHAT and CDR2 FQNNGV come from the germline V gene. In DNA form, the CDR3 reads TGTGCCAGCAGCCCCCCTGCGACTTCGGGACAGGGTACTATGAACTTC. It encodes CASSPPATSGQGTMNF.

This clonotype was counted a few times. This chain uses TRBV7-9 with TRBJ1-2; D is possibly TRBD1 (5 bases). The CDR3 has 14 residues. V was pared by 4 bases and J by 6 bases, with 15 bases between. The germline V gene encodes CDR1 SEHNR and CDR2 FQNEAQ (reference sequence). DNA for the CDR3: TGTGCCAGCAGCTCTAGCGGGACGGACGATGGCTACACCTTC. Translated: CASSSSGTDDGYTF.

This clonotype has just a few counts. This CDR3 reads CASMDRGRETQYF. The CDR3 region has the DNA TGTGCCAGCATGGACAGGGGCAGAGAGACCCAGTACTTC. The gene calls are TRBV6-1 and TRBJ2-5, with TRBD1 identical over 9 bases. The length of the CDR3 is 13 residues. V shed 7 bases and J 4 bases; nucleotides not matched to a gene: 4. Germline-derived CDR1 and CDR2 are MNHNS and SASEGT.

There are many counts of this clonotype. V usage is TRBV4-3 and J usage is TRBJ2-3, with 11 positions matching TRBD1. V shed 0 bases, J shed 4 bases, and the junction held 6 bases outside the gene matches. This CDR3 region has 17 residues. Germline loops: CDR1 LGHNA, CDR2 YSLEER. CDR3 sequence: CASSQDLGQGAPDTQYF. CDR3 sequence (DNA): TGCGCCAGCAGCCAAGATCTTGGACAGGGGGCCCCAGATACGCAGTATTTT.

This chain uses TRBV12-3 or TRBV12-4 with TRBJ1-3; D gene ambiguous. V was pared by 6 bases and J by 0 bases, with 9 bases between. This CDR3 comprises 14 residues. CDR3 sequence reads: CASRAASSGNTIYF. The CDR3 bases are TGTGCCAGCAGGGCGGCGAGCTCTGGAAACACCATATATTTT.

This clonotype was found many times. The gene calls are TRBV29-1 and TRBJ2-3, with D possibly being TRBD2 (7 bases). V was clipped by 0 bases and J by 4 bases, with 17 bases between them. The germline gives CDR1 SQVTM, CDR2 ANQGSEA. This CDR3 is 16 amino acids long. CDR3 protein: CSVEEGGLSGADTQYF. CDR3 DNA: TGCAGCGTTGAAGAGGGGGGGCTCAGCGGGGCAGATACGCAGTATTTT.

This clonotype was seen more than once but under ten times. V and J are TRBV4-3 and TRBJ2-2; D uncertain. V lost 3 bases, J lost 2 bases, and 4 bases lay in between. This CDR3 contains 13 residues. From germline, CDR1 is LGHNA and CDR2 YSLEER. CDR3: CASSHGNTGELFF. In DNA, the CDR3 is TGCGCCAGCAGCCACGGAAACACCGGGGAGCTGTTTTTT.

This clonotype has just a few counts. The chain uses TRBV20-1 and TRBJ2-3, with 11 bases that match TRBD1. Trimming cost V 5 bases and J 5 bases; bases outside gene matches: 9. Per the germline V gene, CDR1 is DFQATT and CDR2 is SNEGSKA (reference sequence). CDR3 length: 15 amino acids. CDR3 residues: CSARWTGGIIDTQYF. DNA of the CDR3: TGCAGTGCTCGGTGGACAGGGGGCATCATAGATACGCAGTATTTT.

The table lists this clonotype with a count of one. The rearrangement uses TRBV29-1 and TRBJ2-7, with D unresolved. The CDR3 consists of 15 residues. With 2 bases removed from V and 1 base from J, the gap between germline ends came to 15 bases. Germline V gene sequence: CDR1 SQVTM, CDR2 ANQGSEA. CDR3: CSVELPLGHSYEQYF. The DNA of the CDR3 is TGCAGCGTTGAACTGCCCCTGGGTCATTCCTACGAGCAGTACTTC.

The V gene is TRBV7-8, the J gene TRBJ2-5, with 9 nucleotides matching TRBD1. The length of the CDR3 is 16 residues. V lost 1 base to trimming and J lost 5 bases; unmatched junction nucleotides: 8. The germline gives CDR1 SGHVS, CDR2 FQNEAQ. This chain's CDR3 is CASSLERDRVVETQYF. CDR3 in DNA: TGTGCCAGCAGCTTAGAGAGGGACAGGGTGGTGGAGACCCAGTACTTC.

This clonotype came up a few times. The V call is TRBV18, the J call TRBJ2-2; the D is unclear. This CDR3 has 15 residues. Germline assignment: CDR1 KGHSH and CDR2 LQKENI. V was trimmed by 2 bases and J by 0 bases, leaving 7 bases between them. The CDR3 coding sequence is TGTGCCAGCTCACCAATCTCCTCGAACACCGGGGAGCTGTTTTTT. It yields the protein CASSPISSNTGELFF.

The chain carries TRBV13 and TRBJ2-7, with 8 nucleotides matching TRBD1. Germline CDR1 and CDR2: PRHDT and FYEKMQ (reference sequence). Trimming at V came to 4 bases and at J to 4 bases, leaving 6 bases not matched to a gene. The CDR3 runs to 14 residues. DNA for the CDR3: TGTGCCAGCAGCTGGACGGACAGGGAGTACGAGCAGTACGTC. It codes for CASSWTDREYEQYV.

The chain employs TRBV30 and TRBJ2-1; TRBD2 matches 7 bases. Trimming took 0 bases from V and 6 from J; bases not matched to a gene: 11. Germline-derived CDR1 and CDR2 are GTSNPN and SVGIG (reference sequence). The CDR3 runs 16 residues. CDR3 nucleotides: TGTGCCTGGAGTGTATTCGGTCTAGCGGAACCCAATGAGCAGTTCTTC. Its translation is CAWSVFGLAEPNEQFF.

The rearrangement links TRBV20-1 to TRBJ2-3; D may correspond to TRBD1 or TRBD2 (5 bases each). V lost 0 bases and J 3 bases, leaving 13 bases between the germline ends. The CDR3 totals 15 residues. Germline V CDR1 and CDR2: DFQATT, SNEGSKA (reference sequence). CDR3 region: CSARDLRGETDTQYF. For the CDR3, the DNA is TGCAGTGCTAGAGATCTACGAGGGGAAACAGATACGCAGTATTTT.

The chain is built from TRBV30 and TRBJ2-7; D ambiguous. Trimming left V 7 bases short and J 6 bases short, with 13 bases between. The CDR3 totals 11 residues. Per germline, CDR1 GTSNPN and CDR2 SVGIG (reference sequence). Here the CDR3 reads CALAWPSEQYF. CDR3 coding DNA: TGTGCCTTGGCTTGGCCTTCCGAGCAGTACTTC. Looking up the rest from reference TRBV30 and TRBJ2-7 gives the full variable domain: SQTIHQWPATLVQPVGSPLSLECTVEGTSNPNLYWYRQAAGRGLQLLFYSVGIGQISSEVPQNLSASRPQDRQFILSSKKLLLSDSGFYLCALAWPSEQYFGPGTRLTVT.

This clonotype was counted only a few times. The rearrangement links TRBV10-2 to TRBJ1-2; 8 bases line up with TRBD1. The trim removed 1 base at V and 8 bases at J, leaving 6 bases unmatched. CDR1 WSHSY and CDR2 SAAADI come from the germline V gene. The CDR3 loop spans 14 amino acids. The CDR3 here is CASSELGQGRGYTF. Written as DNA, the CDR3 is TGCGCCAGCAGTGAGTTAGGACAGGGAAGAGGCTACACCTTC.

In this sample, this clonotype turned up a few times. Here the CDR3 DNA reads TGTGCCAGCTGCCGGTCGGGGACGGCCAATCAGCCCCAGCATTTT. This sequence encodes CASCRSGTANQPQHF. The chain employs TRBV12-3 or TRBV12-4 and TRBJ1-5; D possibly corresponds to TRBD1 (5 bases). The CDR3 has 15 amino acids. The V and J ends lost 8 bases and 3 bases respectively, with 17 bases between them.

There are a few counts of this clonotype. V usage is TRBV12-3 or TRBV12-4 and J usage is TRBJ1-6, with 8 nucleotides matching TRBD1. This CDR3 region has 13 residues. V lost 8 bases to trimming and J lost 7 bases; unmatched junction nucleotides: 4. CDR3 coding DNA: TGTGCCAGCGGACAGGGAAAAAATTCACCCCTCCACTTT. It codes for CASGQGKNSPLHF.

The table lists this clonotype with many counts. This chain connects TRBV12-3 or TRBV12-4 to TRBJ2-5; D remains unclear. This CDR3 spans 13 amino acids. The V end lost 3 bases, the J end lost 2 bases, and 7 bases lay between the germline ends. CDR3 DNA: TGTGCCAGCAGTTTCAACGCGCAAGAGACCCAGTACTTC. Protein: CASSFNAQETQYF.

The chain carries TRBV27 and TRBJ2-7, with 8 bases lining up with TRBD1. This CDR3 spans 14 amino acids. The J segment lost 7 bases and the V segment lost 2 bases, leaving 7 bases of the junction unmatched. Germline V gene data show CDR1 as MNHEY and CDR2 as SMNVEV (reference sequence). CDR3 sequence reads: CASSLMGQVQEQYF. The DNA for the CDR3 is TGTGCCAGCAGTTTAATGGGACAGGTCCAAGAGCAGTACTTC.

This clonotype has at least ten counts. CDR3 residues: CASSYGGRGPYNEQFF. CDR3 DNA: TGTGCCAGCAGTTATGGGGGCAGGGGGCCCTACAATGAGCAGTTCTTC. The chain joins TRBV6-5 to TRBJ2-1; 8 bases are shared with TRBD1. V shed 3 bases, J shed 2 bases, and the junction held 6 bases outside the gene matches. The CDR3 contains 16 residues. CDR1 is MNHEY, CDR2 SVGAGI, per germline.

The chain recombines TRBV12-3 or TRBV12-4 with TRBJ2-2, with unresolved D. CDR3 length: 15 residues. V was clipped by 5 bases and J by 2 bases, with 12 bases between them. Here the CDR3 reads CASSPPATNTGELFF. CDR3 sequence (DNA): TGTGCCAGCAGTCCTCCAGCAACTAACACCGGGGAGCTGTTTTTT.

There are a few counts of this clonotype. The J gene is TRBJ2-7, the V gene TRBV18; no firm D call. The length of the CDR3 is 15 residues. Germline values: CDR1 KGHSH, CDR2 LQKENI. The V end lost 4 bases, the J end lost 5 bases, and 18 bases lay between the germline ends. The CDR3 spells CASSRLDLAQDEQYF. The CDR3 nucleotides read TGTGCCAGCTCACGCCTAGATTTGGCTCAGGACGAGCAGTACTTC.

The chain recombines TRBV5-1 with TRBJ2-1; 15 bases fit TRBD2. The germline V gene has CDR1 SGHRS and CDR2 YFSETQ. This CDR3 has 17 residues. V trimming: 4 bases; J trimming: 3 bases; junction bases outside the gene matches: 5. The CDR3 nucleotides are TGCGCCAGCAGCCCGGGACTAGCGGGGGGTTACTACAATGAGCAGTTCTTC. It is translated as CASSPGLAGGYYNEQFF. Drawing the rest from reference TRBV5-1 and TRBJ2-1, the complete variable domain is KAGVTQTPRYLIKTRGQQVTLSCSPISGHRSVSWYQQTPGQGLQFLFEYFSETQRNKGNFPGRFSGRQFSNSRSEMNVSTLELGDSALYLCASSPGLAGGYYNEQFFGPGTRLTVL.

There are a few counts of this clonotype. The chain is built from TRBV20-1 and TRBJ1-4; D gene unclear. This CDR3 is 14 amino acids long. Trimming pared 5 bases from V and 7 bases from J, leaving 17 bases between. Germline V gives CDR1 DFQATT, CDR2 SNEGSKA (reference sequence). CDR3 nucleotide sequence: TGCAGTGCTTCCTGGGTGAAGGATGGTGAAAAACTGTTTTTT. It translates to CSASWVKDGEKLFF.

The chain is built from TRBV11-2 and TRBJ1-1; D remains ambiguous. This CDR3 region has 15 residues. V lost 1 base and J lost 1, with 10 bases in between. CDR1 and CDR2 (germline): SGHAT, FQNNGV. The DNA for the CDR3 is TGTGCCAGCAGCTTAGGTGCAGGCGGGAACACTGAAGCTTTCTTT. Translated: CASSLGAGGNTEAFF. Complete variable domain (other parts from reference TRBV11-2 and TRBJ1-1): EAGVAQSPRYKIIEKRQSVAFWCNPISGHATLYWYQQILGQGPKLLIQFQNNGVVDDSQLPKDRFSAERLKGVDSTLKIQPAKLEDSAVYLCASSLGAGGNTEAFFGQGTRLTVV.

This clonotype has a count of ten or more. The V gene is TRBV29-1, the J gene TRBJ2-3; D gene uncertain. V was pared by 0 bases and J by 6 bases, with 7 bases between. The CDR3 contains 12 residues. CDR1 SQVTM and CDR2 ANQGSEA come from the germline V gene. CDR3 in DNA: TGCAGCGTTGAAGAAGCTGCCGATACGCAGTATTTT. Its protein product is CSVEEAADTQYF.

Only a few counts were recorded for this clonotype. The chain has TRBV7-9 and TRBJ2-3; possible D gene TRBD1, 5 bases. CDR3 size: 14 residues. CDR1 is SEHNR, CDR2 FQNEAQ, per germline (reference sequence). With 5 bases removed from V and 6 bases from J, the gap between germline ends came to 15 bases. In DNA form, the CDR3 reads TGTGCCAGCAGCAGACAGTTTCTTGGGGATACGCAGTATTTT. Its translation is CASSRQFLGDTQYF.

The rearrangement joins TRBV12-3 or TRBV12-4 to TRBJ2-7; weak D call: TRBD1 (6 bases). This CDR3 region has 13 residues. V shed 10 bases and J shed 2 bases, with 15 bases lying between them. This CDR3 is CAITQGSPYEQYF. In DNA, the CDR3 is TGTGCCATTACACAGGGTTCCCCCTACGAGCAGTACTTC.

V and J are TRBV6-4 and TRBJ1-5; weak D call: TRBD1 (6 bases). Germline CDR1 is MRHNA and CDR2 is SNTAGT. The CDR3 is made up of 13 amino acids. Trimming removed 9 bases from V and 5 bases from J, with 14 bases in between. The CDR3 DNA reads TGTGCCAGTAAGGGGGACATCCATCAGCCCCAGCATTTT. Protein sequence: CASKGDIHQPQHF.

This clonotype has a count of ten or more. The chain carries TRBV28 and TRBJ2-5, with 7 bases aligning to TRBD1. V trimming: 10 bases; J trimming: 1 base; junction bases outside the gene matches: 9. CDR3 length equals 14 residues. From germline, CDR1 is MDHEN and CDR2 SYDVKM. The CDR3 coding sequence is TGTGCCACCAAAAGGGGACAGATCCAAGAGACCCAGTACTTC. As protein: CATKRGQIQETQYF. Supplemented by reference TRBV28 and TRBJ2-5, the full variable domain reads DVKVTQSSRYLVKRTGEKVFLECVQDMDHENMFWYRQDPGLGLRLIYFSYDVKMKEKGDIPEGYSVSREKKERFSLILESASTNQTSMYLCATKRGQIQETQYFGPGTRLLVL.

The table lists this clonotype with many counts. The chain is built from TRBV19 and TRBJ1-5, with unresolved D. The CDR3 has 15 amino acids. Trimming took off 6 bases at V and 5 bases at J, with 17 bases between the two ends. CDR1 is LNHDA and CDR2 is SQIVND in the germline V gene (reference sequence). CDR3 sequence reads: CASSALTLWDQPQHF. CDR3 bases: TGTGCCAGTAGCGCCCTAACCCTGTGGGATCAGCCCCAGCATTTT.